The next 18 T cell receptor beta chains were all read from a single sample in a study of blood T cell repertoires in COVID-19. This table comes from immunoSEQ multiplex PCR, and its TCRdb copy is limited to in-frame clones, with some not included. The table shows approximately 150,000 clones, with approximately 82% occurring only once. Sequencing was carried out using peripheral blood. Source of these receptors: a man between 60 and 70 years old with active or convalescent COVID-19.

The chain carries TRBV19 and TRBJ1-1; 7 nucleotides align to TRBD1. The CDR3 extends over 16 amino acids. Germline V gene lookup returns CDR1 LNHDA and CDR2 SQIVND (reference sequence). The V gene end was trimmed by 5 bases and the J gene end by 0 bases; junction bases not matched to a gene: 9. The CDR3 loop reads CASSSYRGSMNTEAFF. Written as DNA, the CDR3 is TGTGCCAGTAGTTCTTACAGGGGCTCCATGAACACTGAAGCTTTCTTT.

The CDR3 DNA is TGTGCCAGCACCCTAACAGGAGTAGGCAATCAGCCCCAGCATTTT. Translation gives CASTLTGVGNQPQHF. This chain links TRBV2 with TRBJ1-5; D may be TRBD1 (5 bases). The V end was cut by 7 bases, the J end by 2 bases, with 15 bases between. Germline values: CDR1 SNHLY, CDR2 FYNNEI. The CDR3 is 15 amino acids.

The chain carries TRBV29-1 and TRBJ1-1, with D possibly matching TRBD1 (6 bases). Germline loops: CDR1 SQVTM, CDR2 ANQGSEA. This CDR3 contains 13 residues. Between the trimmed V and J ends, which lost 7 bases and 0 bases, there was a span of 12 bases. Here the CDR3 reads CSATGHLNTEAFF. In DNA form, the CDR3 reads TGCAGCGCTACGGGACACTTGAACACTGAAGCTTTCTTT.

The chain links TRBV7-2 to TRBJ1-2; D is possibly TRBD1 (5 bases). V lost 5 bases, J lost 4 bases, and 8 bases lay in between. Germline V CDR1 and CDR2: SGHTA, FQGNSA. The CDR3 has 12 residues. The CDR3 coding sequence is TGTGCCAGCAGCGCAGACAGCTATGGCTACACCTTC. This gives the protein CASSADSYGYTF.

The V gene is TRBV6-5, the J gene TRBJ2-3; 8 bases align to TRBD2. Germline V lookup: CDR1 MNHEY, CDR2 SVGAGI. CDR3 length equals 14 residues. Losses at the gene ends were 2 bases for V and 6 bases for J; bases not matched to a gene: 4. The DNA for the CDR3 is TGTGCCAGCAGTTACGTGTCTAGCGGGGATACGCAGTATTTT. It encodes CASSYVSSGDTQYF.

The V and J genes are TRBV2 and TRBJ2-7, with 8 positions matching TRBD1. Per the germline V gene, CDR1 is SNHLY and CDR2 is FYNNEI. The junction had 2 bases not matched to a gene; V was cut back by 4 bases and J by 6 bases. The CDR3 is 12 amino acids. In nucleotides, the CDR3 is TGTGCCAGCAGTGCCAGGGGGCCCGAGCAGTACGTC. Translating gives CASSARGPEQYV.

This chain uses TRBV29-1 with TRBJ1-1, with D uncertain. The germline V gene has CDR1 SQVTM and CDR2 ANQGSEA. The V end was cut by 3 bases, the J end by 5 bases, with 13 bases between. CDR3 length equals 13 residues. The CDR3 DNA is TGCAGCGTTGAGGTTCCTTACGGGACTGAAGCTTTCTTT. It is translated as CSVEVPYGTEAFF.

Here the CDR3 reads CASSSPSGRASKTQYF. DNA for the CDR3: TGTGCCAGTAGTAGTCCTAGCGGGAGGGCCAGTAAGACCCAGTACTTC. This rearrangement joins TRBV19 to TRBJ2-5; 12 positions agree with TRBD2. The germline gives CDR1 LNHDA, CDR2 SQIVND (reference sequence). This CDR3 has 16 residues. Unmatched junction bases numbered 9, after V lost 4 bases and J lost 6 bases.

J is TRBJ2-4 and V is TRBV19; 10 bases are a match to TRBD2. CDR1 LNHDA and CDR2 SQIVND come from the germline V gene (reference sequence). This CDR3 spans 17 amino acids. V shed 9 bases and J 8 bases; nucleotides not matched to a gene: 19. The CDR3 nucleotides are TGTGCCAGGAGACACTCTAGCGGGAGATTGCGTGGAGACATTCAGTACTTC. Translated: CARRHSSGRLRGDIQYF. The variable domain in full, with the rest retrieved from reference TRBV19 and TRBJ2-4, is DGGITQSPKYLFRKEGQNVTLSCEQNLNHDAMYWYRQDPGQGLRLIYYSQIVNDFQKGDIAEGYSVSREKKESFPLTVTSAQKNPTAFYLCARRHSSGRLRGDIQYFGAGTRLSVL.

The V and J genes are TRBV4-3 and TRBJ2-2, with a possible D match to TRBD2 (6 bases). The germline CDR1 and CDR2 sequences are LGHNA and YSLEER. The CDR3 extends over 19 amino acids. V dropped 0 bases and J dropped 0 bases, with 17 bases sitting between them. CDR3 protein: CASSQDFVGDFANTGELFF. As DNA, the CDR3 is TGCGCCAGCAGCCAAGATTTTGTCGGGGACTTCGCGAACACCGGGGAGCTGTTTTTT.

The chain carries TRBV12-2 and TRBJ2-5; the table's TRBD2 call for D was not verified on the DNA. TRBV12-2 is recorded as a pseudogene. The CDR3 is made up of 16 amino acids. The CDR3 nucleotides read TGTGCAAGTCGCGCCCACGGACTAGCGGGAAAAGAGACCCAGTACTTC. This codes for CASRAHGLAGKETQYF.

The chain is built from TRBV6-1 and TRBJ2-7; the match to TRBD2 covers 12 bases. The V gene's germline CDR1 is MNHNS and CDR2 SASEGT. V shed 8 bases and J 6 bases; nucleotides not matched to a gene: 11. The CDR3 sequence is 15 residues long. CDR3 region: CASADRTSGNSEQYV. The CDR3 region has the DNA TGTGCCAGCGCTGACCGGACTAGCGGGAACAGCGAGCAGTACGTC.

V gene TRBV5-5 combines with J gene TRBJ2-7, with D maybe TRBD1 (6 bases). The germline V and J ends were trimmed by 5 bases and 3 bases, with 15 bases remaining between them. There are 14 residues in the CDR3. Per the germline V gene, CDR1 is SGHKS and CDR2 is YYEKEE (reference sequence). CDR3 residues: CASSQPGQSYEQYF. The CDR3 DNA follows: TGTGCCAGCAGTCAACCGGGACAAAGCTACGAGCAGTACTTC.

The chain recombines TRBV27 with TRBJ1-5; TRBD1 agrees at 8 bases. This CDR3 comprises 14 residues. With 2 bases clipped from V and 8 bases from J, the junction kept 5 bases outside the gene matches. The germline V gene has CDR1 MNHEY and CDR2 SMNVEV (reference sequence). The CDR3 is CASSLGQGIEPQHF. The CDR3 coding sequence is TGTGCCAGCAGTTTAGGACAGGGAATAGAGCCCCAGCATTTT.

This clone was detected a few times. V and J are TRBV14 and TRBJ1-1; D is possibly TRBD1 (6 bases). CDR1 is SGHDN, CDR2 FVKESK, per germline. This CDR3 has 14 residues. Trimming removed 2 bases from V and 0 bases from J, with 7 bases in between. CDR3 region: CASSQPGVNTEAFF. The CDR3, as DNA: TGTGCCAGCAGCCAACCAGGGGTGAACACTGAAGCTTTCTTT.

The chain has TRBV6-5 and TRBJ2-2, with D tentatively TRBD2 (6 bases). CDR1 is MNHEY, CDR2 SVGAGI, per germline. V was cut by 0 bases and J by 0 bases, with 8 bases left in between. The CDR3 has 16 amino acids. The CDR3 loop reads CASSYSRLANTGELFF. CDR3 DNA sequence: TGTGCCAGCAGTTACTCGAGACTAGCGAACACCGGGGAGCTGTTTTTT.

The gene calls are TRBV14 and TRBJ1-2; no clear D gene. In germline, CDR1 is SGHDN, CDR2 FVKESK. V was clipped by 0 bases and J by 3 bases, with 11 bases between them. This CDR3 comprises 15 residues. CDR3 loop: CASSQDSRSYYGYTF. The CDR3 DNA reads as TGTGCCAGCAGCCAAGACTCCAGGTCCTACTATGGCTACACCTTC.

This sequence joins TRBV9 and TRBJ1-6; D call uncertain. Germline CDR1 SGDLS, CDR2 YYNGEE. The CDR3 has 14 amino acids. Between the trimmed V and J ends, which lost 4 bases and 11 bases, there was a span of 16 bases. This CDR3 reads CASSLGGPPPPLHF. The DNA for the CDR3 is TGTGCCAGCAGCCTCGGAGGCCCGCCGCCACCCCTCCACTTT.